This T cell receptor beta chain was identified during a study of human T cells and chemical hapten exposure. Study-wide findings and caveats: The number of TCRs over 1 in 1000 frequency stayed unchanged after DPC.

Unfractionated whole blood yielded total RNA. TCRdb re-derived calls from the 5' RACE reads in MiXCR, one entry per CDR3 protein. The sample has 95,000 to 120,000 distinct CDR3 sequences, roughly 19% seen once. For this clonotype: Its antigen is unidentified.

The TCR sequence derives from a human donor in good health.

The CDR3 DNA sequence: TGTGCCAGCAGCGGACAACTAGGAGTCGGTCCCGGTACGCAGTATTTT. Its protein product is CASSGQLGVGPGTQYF. The chain employs TRBV9 and TRBJ2-3, with D possibly matching TRBD2 (5 bases). Trimming left V 3 bases short and J 8 bases short, with 22 bases between. CDR1 and CDR2 from the germline V gene are SGDLS and YYNGEE. The CDR3 spans 16 residues.